These 3 T cell receptor beta chains were all obtained from the same sample, sequenced in a study of T cell changes during pregnancy in multiple sclerosis. Repertoires were generated with immunoSEQ multiplex PCR, while TCRdb's copy carries only in-frame clones and drops some. In the table there are about 69,000 clones, 75% to 95% of which are singletons. The source material was CD4+ T cells from peripheral blood mononuclear cells, sampled in the third trimester of pregnancy. The receptor source for this set is a female donor in good health, enrolled as a control in a pregnancy study.

The J gene is TRBJ1-1, the V gene TRBV5-1; D unclear. Trimming took off 4 bases at V and 1 base at J, with 11 bases between the two ends. The germline V gene has CDR1 SGHRS and CDR2 YFSETQ. There are 14 residues in the CDR3. Here the CDR3 reads CASSISGGNTEAFF. DNA of the CDR3: TGCGCCAGCAGCATCTCTGGCGGGAACACTGAAGCTTTCTTT.

This clone was observed a single time. At one boundary the junction diverges from the germline segment, which might be a read error. V gene TRBV5-6 combines with J gene TRBJ1-1; D not certain. Germline V CDR1 and CDR2: SGHDT, YYEEEE. CDR3 length equals 15 residues. CDR3 DNA sequence: TGTGCCAGCAACTCGGTAAGGAGGGCGAACACTGAAACTTTCTTT. Protein sequence: CASNSVRRANTETFF.

The chain couples TRBV5-1 to TRBJ2-7; D gene uncertain. V lost 4 bases to trimming and J lost 1 base, with 6 bases between them. Per the germline V gene, CDR1 is SGHRS and CDR2 is YFSETQ. The CDR3 totals 12 residues. The CDR3 region has the DNA TGCGCCAGCAGCCAGGAATCCTACGAGCAGTACTTC. Amino acids: CASSQESYEQYF.